This is a list of T cell receptor beta chains from one sample in a study of blood T cell repertoires in COVID-19. The assay was immunoSEQ multiplex PCR, and TCRdb's table has in-frame clones only and misses some. Among about 49,000 clones, 81% were seen once, and the ten largest hold about 22%. Material: peripheral blood. These receptors all come from a woman aged 80 or over with COVID-19, enrolled during active disease. The CDR3 runs from the conserved cysteine through the conserved F or W. The D gene is left open where the match is weak. For some rows the clone size is stated as once, few or many, or as a class when expanded; others skip it.

size: once; J: TRBJ2-6; D: NA; V: TRBV2; CDR3: CASIRDTNSGANVLTF
size: NA; J: TRBJ2-4; D: NA; V: TRBV7-2; CDR3: CASSLGRGARLDIQYF
size: NA; J: TRBJ1-2; D: NA; V: TRBV7-8; CDR3: CASSLGAREGYTF
size: NA; J: TRBJ2-3; D: TRBD2; V: TRBV29-1; CDR3: CSVGTSANSLSTDTQYF
size: NA; J: TRBJ2-1; D: TRBD1; V: TRBV19; CDR3: CASRAGGHGEQFF
size: NA; J: TRBJ2-3; D: TRBD2; V: TRBV13; CDR3: CASSFTSGGGRYF
size: NA; J: TRBJ2-1; D: TRBD2; V: TRBV19; CDR3: CASSIEGLAFNEQFF
size: NA; J: TRBJ2-7; D: NA; V: TRBV19; CDR3: CASSIGSHVTYEQYF
size: NA; J: TRBJ2-7; D: NA; V: TRBV7-8; CDR3: CASRTTGVYEQYF
size: NA; J: TRBJ1-4; D: TRBD1; V: TRBV27; CDR3: CASSRDRGATNEKLFF
size: NA; J: TRBJ2-3; D: NA; V: TRBV9; CDR3: CASSVATDTQYF
size: NA; J: TRBJ1-1; D: NA; V: TRBV5-1; CDR3: CASSLVAGLNTEAFF
size: NA; J: TRBJ2-7; D: NA; V: TRBV7-8; CDR3: CASSTDFRGEQYF
size: NA; J: TRBJ2-7; D: NA; V: TRBV6-6; CDR3: CASSSRHLTYEQYF
size: NA; J: TRBJ2-2; D: NA; V: TRBV2; CDR3: CASKDHGVTGELFF
size: NA; J: TRBJ2-3; D: TRBD2; V: TRBV9; CDR3: CASSVQAGVLSDTQYF
size: few; J: TRBJ1-1; D: NA; V: TRBV29-1; CDR3: CSVEEVTQGLRAFF
size: once; J: TRBJ2-7; D: TRBD2; V: TRBV29-1; CDR3: CSVGGLAGDYEQYF
size: NA; J: TRBJ2-7; D: NA; V: TRBV11-2; CDR3: CASRPPGQSFTYEQYF
size: NA; J: TRBJ2-7; D: TRBD2; V: TRBV28; CDR3: CASSSLTSGPSYEQYF
size: NA; J: TRBJ2-3; D: NA; V: TRBV7-3; CDR3: CASSLVGGTQYF
size: NA; J: TRBJ1-1; D: NA; V: TRBV9; CDR3: CASSPMTGNTEAFF
size: NA; J: TRBJ1-5; D: TRBD1; V: TRBV27; CDR3: CASSLLSQGPQPQHF
size: NA; J: TRBJ2-7; D: NA; V: TRBV10-3; CDR3: CAISPSGFEQYF
size: NA; J: TRBJ2-2; D: NA; V: TRBV5-1; CDR3: CASTVLSLASPGELFF
size: NA; J: TRBJ2-4; D: NA; V: TRBV19; CDR3: CASSIGSVAKNIQYF
size: once; J: TRBJ1-1; D: NA; V: TRBV20-1; CDR3: CSARENTEAFF
size: once; J: TRBJ2-2; D: NA; V: TRBV15; CDR3: CATSSQNTGELFF
size: NA; J: TRBJ2-7; D: NA; V: TRBV19; CDR3: CASSIGSYEQYF
size: NA; J: TRBJ2-7; D: NA; V: TRBV5-8; CDR3: CASSKNRGYEQYF
size: NA; J: TRBJ2-1; D: NA; V: TRBV18; CDR3: CASSPLRGASYNEQFF
size: NA; J: TRBJ2-7; D: TRBD2; V: TRBV5-1; CDR3: CASSWTSGSNYEQYF
size: NA; J: TRBJ2-1; D: NA; V: TRBV2; CDR3: CASSEALGRYNEQFF
size: NA; J: TRBJ1-2; D: TRBD1; V: TRBV7-9; CDR3: CASSSPDRAGGYTF
size: NA; J: TRBJ2-7; D: TRBD2; V: TRBV10-2; CDR3: CASREGGLAAYEQYF
size: NA; J: TRBJ1-5; D: NA; V: TRBV27; CDR3: CASSLSPGSLNQPQHF
size: NA; J: TRBJ2-5; D: TRBD2; V: TRBV7-6; CDR3: CASSLSSGGETQYF
size: NA; J: TRBJ2-7; D: TRBD2; V: TRBV11-3; CDR3: CASSLESGNSYEQYF
size: few; J: TRBJ2-5; D: NA; V: TRBV5-1; CDR3: CASSLTSPGETQYF
size: NA; J: TRBJ2-3; D: NA; V: TRBV29-1; CDR3: CSVEQGMVYF
size: NA; J: TRBJ2-5; D: TRBD2; V: TRBV7-2; CDR3: CASSFGLAGKGTQYF
size: NA; J: TRBJ2-4; D: TRBD2; V: TRBV27; CDR3: CASSSTSGVAKNIQYF
size: few; J: TRBJ1-5; D: NA; V: TRBV6-6; CDR3: CASSYGGINQPQHF
size: NA; J: TRBJ2-2; D: NA; V: TRBV30; CDR3: CAWSPGVSGELFF
size: NA; J: TRBJ1-3; D: TRBD1; V: TRBV28; CDR3: CASSSQDRAGNTIYF
size: NA; J: TRBJ1-1; D: TRBD1; V: TRBV27; CDR3: CASRRTGSSTEAFF
size: NA; J: TRBJ2-7; D: TRBD2; V: TRBV19; CDR3: CASSISSGSGRYEQYF
size: NA; J: TRBJ1-2; D: TRBD1; V: TRBV27; CDR3: CASKGQGDGYTF
size: NA; J: TRBJ2-5; D: TRBD1; V: TRBV5-1; CDR3: CASSSGTGGLETQYF
size: NA; J: TRBJ2-7; D: NA; V: TRBV19; CDR3: CASSGGSFSYEQYF
size: NA; J: TRBJ2-5; D: NA; V: TRBV4-1; CDR3: CASSQHTGTPQETQYF
size: few; J: TRBJ2-7; D: TRBD2; V: TRBV2; CDR3: CASQAGKLLEQYF
size: NA; J: TRBJ2-5; D: NA; V: TRBV11-2; CDR3: CASSLVKTQYF
size: NA; J: TRBJ1-4; D: TRBD1; V: TRBV7-2; CDR3: CASSGQDATNEKLFF
size: once; J: TRBJ2-1; D: NA; V: TRBV5-1; CDR3: CASSLAALSYSYNEQFF